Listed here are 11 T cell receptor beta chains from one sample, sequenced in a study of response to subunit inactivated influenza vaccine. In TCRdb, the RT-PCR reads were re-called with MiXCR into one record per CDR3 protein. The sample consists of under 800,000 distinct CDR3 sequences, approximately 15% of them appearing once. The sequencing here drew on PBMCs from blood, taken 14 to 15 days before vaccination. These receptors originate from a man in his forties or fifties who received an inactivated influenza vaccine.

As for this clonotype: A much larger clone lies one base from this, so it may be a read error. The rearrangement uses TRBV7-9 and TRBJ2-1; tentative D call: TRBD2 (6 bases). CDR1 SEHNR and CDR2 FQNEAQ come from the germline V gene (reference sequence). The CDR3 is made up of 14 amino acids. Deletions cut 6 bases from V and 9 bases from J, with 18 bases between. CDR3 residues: CASRTATRDSEQFF. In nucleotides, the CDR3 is TGTGCCAGCAGGACCGCGACTAGGGACTCTGAGCAGTTCTTC.

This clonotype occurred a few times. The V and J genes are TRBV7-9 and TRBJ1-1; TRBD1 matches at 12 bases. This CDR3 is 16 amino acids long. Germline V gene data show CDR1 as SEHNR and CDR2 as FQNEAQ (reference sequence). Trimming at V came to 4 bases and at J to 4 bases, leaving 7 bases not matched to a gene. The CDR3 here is CASSSGTGGFGTEAFF. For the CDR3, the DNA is TGTGCCAGCAGCTCCGGGACAGGGGGCTTCGGCACTGAAGCTTTCTTT.

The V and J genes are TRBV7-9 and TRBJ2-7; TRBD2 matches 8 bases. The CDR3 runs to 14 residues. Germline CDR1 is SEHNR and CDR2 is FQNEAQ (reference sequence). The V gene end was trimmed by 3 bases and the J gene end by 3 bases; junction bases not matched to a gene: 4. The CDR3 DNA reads TGTGCCAGCAGCTTCGGCGGGGGGCACTACGAGCAGTACGTC. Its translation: CASSFGGGHYEQYV.

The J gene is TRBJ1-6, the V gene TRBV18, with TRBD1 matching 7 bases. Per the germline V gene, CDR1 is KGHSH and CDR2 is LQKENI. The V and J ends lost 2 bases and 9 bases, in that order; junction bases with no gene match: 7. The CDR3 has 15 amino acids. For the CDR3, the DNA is TGTGCCAGCTCACCAGGGACAGCAGGGGCTTCACCCCTCCACTTT. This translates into CASSPGTAGASPLHF.

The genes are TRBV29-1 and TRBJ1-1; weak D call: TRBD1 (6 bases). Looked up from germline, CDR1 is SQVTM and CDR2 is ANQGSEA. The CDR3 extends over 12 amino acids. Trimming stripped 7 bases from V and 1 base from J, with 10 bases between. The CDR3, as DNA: TGCAGCGCCGGACAGTCGAACACTGAAGCTTTCTTT. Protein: CSAGQSNTEAFF.

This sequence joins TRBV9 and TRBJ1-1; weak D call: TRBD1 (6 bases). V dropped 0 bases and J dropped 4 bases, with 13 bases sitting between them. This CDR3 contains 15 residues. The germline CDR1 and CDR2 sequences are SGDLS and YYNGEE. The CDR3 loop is CASSVDPQGSTEAFF. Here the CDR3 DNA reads TGTGCCAGCAGCGTAGATCCCCAGGGGAGCACTGAAGCTTTCTTT.

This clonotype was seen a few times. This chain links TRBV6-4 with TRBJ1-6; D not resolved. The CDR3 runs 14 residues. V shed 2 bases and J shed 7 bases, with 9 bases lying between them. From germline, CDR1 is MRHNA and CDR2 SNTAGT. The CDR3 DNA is TGTGCCAGCAGTGACGGAGGGCCAAATTCACCCCTCCACTTT. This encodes CASSDGGPNSPLHF.

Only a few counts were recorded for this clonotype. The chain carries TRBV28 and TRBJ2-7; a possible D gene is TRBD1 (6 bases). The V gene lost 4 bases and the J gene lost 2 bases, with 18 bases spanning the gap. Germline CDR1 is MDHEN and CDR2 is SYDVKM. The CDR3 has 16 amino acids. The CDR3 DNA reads TGTGCCAGCAGTTACCCCAACAGGGTTCTTACCTACGAGCAGTACTTC. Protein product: CASSYPNRVLTYEQYF.

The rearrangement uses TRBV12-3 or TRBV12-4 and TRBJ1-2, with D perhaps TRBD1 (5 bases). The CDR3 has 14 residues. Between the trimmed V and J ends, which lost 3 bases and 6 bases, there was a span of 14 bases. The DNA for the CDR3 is TGTGCCAGCAGTTTTACGGGGCAGGGTCATGGCTACACCTTC. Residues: CASSFTGQGHGYTF.

CDR3 nucleotides: TGCGCCAGCAGCCCGGGACCCGCCGAAGGGGAGCAGTTCTTC. Translating gives CASSPGPAEGEQFF. The chain is built from TRBV5-1 and TRBJ2-1, with D perhaps matching TRBD1 or TRBD2 (5 bases each). Germline-derived CDR1 and CDR2 are SGHRS and YFSETQ. The V gene lost 4 bases and the J gene lost 10 bases, with 18 bases spanning the gap. This CDR3 has 14 residues.

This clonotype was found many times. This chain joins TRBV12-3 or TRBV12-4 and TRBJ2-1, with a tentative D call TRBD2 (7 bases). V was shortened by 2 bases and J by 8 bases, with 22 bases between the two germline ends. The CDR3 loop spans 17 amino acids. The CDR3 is CASSLLIRWEGGDEQFF. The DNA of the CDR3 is TGTGCCAGCAGTTTATTGATTAGGTGGGAGGGGGGGGATGAGCAGTTCTTC.